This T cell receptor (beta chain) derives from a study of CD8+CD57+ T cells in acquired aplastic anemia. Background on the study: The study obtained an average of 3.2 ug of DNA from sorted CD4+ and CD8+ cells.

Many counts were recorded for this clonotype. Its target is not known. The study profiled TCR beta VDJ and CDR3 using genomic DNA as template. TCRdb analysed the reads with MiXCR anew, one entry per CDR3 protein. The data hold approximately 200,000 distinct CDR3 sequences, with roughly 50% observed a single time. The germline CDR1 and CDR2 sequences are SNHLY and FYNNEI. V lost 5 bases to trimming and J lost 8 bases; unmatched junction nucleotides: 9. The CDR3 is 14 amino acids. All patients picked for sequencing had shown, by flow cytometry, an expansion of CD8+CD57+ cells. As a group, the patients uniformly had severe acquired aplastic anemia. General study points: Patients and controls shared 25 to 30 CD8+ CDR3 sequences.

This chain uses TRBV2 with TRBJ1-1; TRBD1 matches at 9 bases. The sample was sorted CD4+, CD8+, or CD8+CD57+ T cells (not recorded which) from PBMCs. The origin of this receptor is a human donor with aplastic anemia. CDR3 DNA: TGTGCCAGCAGTTCGGACAGGGGACCCAAGGAAGCTTTCTTT. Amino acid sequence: CASSSDRGPKEAFF.